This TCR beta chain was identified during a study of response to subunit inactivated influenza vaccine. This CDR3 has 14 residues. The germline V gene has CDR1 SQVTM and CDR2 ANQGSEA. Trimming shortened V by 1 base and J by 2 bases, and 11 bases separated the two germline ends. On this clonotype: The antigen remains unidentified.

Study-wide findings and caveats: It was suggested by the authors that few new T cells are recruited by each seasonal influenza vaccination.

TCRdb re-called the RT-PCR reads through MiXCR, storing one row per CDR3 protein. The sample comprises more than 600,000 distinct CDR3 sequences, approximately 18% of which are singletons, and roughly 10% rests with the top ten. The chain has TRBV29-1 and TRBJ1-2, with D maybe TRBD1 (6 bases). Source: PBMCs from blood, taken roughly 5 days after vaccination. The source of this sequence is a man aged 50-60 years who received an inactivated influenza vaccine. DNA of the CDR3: TGCAGCGTTGAAGCCCTGGGACACAACTATGGCTACACCTTC. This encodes CSVEALGHNYGYTF.